These 12 T cell receptor beta chains were sequenced from one sample in a study of CD8+ T cells in alopecia areata. Specified treatment: oral pan-JAK inhibitor, 5-10 mg twice daily. Following extraction, RNA underwent reverse transcription to cDNA, which served as the sequencing template. Measured with immunoSEQ multiplex PCR; TCRdb has only the in-frame clones, and not every one. The data contain around 190,000 clones, 64% of them singletons. The specimen was CD4+ T cells sorted from blood, collected at week 4, from a patient treated with tofacitinib. All receptors come from a human donor with alopecia areata.

J is TRBJ2-1 and V is TRBV27; 10 bases fit TRBD2. The V gene's germline CDR1 is MNHEY and CDR2 SMNVEV (reference sequence). The CDR3 is 17 amino acids. After removal of 6 bases from V and 7 bases from J, the junction contained 15 bases not matched to a gene. The CDR3: CASSHPGTSATVNEQFF. The CDR3, as DNA: TGTGCCAGCAGCCACCCCGGGACTAGCGCGACCGTGAATGAGCAGTTCTTC.

The chain recombines TRBV29-1 with TRBJ1-2; tentatively, D is TRBD1 (5 bases). Germline V gives CDR1 SQVTM, CDR2 ANQGSEA. This CDR3 has 14 residues. Trimming shortened V by 3 bases and J by 2 bases, and 13 bases separated the two germline ends. The CDR3 sequence: CSVEDLGQNYGYTF. CDR3 sequence (DNA): TGCAGCGTTGAGGATTTGGGGCAGAACTATGGCTACACCTTC.

This rearrangement joins TRBV7-8 to TRBJ2-7; 9 bases align to TRBD2. The germline CDR1 and CDR2 sequences are SGHVS and FQNEAQ. This CDR3 contains 15 residues. V was clipped by 1 base and J by 5 bases; unmatched bases: 6. CDR3 residues: CASSLVAGEVNEQYF. CDR3 DNA sequence: TGTGCCAGCAGCTTAGTAGCGGGGGAAGTGAACGAGCAGTACTTC.

The V call is TRBV7-9, the J call TRBJ1-2, with TRBD1 matching over 9 bases. The germline CDR1 and CDR2 sequences are SEHNR and FQNEAQ (reference sequence). The CDR3 sequence is 16 residues long. The junction had 7 bases not matched to a gene; V was cut back by 0 bases and J by 5 bases. CDR3 residues: CASSLARTGGEYGYTF. For the CDR3, the DNA is TGTGCCAGCAGCTTAGCCAGAACAGGGGGCGAATATGGCTACACCTTC.

The chain joins TRBV5-1 to TRBJ2-7, with TRBD1 as a possible D gene (5 bases). The germline V gene encodes CDR1 SGHRS and CDR2 YFSETQ. This CDR3 comprises 14 residues. V gave up 0 bases and J gave up 2 bases, with 9 bases separating them. CDR3 nucleotide sequence: TGCGCCAGCAGCTTGGAGGCGACAGCCTACGAGCAGTACTTC. Protein product: CASSLEATAYEQYF.

The J gene is TRBJ2-3, the V gene TRBV27; no clear D gene. V was clipped by 6 bases and J by 2 bases, with 21 bases between them. The CDR3 loop spans 17 amino acids. Germline V gives CDR1 MNHEY, CDR2 SMNVEV (reference sequence). The CDR3 loop is CASRSPKRSSFTDTQYF. The CDR3 DNA sequence: TGTGCCAGCAGATCACCCAAACGCTCCTCTTTCACAGATACGCAGTATTTT.

This chain connects TRBV18 to TRBJ1-1; TRBD1 matches at 7 bases. Germline values: CDR1 KGHSH, CDR2 LQKENI. There are 14 residues in the CDR3. The V gene end was trimmed by 4 bases and the J gene end by 2 bases; junction bases not matched to a gene: 4. For the CDR3, the DNA is TGTGCCAGCTCACTCGGACAGGAAAACACTGAAGCTTTCTTT. Its protein is CASSLGQENTEAFF.

The chain couples TRBV2 to TRBJ1-1; maybe TRBD1 (5 bases). The germline V and J ends were trimmed by 5 bases and 1 base, with 8 bases remaining between them. The CDR3 covers 13 residues. Germline V gene sequence: CDR1 SNHLY, CDR2 FYNNEI. The CDR3 reads CASSFDRNTEAFF. For the CDR3, the DNA is TGTGCCAGCAGTTTTGACAGGAACACTGAAGCTTTCTTT.

A single count supports this clone. This sequence joins TRBV30 and TRBJ2-1; D is undetermined. The CDR3 runs to 16 residues. The germline V gene has CDR1 GTSNPN and CDR2 SVGIG (reference sequence). V was cut by 0 bases and J by 0 bases, with 12 bases left in between. CDR3 loop: CAWSVRTQSSYNEQFF. CDR3 nucleotide sequence: TGTGCCTGGAGTGTACGAACTCAGAGCTCCTACAATGAGCAGTTCTTC.

The J gene is TRBJ1-2, the V gene TRBV7-2; 8 bases fit TRBD1. This CDR3 spans 13 amino acids. CDR1 and CDR2 (germline): SGHTA, FQGNSA. Germline trimming cut 2 bases from V and 7 bases from J; bases unmatched to any gene: 3. CDR3 DNA sequence: TGTGCCAGCAGCTTACAGGGGGCGGCTGGCTACACCTTC. Amino acid sequence: CASSLQGAAGYTF.

This chain uses TRBV23-1 with TRBJ1-5, with a weak D call TRBD1 (5 bases). TRBV23-1 is an ORF, and what it does is uncertain. The CDR3 contains 17 residues. V was shortened by 0 bases and J by 0 bases, with 12 bases between the two germline ends. DNA of the CDR3: TGCGCCAGCAGTCAATCCGGGGCGGGATATAGCAATCAGCCCCAGCATTTT. As protein: CASSQSGAGYSNQPQHF.

This clone was observed a few times. The chain carries TRBV29-1 and TRBJ2-3, with D possibly being TRBD1 (6 bases). Per the germline V gene, CDR1 is SQVTM and CDR2 is ANQGSEA. The V end lost 7 bases, the J end lost 0 bases, and 14 bases lay between the germline ends. This CDR3 has 14 residues. In nucleotides, the CDR3 is TGCAGCGCGTCACAGGGTCAGAGCACAGATACGCAGTATTTT. It is translated as CSASQGQSTDTQYF.